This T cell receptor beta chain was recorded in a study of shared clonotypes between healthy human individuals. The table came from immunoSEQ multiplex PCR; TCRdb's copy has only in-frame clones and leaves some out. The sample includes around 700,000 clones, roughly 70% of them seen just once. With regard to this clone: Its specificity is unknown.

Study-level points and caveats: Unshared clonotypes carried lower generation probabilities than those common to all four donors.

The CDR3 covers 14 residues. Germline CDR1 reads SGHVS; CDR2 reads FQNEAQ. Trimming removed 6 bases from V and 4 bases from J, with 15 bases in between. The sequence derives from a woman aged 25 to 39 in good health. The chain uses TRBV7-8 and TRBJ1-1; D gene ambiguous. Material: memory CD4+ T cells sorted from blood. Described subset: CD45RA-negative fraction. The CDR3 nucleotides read TGTGCCAGCAGTCCCCGGCGGTTGATCACTGAAGCTTTCTTT. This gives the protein CASSPRRLITEAFF.